This entry features one T cell receptor (beta chain) sequence. Trimming at V came to 4 bases and at J to 0 bases, leaving 6 bases not matched to a gene. The CDR3 extends over 16 amino acids. Germline V gives CDR1 SGHRS, CDR2 YFSETQ. The sample belongs to a study of OX40 agonist ivuxolimab in advanced cancers. Libraries were prepared by immunoSEQ multiplex PCR; TCRdb keeps only in-frame clonotypes and omits some of them. The sample carries 55,000 to 75,000 clones, just over 85% recorded once. Material: CD4+ or CD8+ T cells sorted from blood, obtained in a trial of the OX40 agonist ivuxolimab. V gene TRBV5-1 combines with J gene TRBJ2-5; TRBD1 matches 10 bases. The source is an adult with an advanced solid tumor such as melanoma, head and neck, liver or kidney cancer. The DNA of the CDR3 is TGCGCCAGCAGCATTCGGACAGGGGGGAACCAAGAGACCCAGTACTTC. This gives the protein CASSIRTGGNQETQYF. The complete variable domain, with remaining parts taken from reference TRBV5-1 and TRBJ2-5, reads KAGVTQTPRYLIKTRGQQVTLSCSPISGHRSVSWYQQTPGQGLQFLFEYFSETQRNKGNFPGRFSGRQFSNSRSEMNVSTLELGDSALYLCASSIRTGGNQETQYFGPGTRLLVL.